This passage covers 26 T cell receptor beta chains from one sample sequenced in a study of sequential checkpoint blockade in melanoma (dated by TCRdb to the late 2010s). The sample's treatment or condition, from its label and the paper: randomized to nivolumab then ipilimumab (arm A) or the reverse (arm B). Libraries were constructed by the immunoSEQ multiplex PCR assay. TCRdb provides this immuneACCESS table in a form limited to in-frame rearrangements. Some clones are lacking; in checked studies, under half of them reflect an unresolved V gene, and why the rest are absent is not known. This sample holds about 21,000 clones; around 82% were observed only once. The ten largest clonotypes hold roughly 49% of the sample. This sample comprised CD8+ T cells sorted from blood (inferred from file names), obtained from a patient given nivolumab and ipilimumab in sequence. These receptors all stem from a human donor with melanoma.

This clone appeared a single time. The chain recombines TRBV19 with TRBJ1-2; 9 nucleotides match TRBD1. Trimming took 3 bases from V and 3 from J; bases not matched to a gene: 8. This CDR3 is built from 16 residues. CDR1 and CDR2 (germline): LNHDA, SQIVND (reference sequence). The CDR3: CASSIPGQGTYYGYTF. The CDR3 DNA is TGTGCCAGTAGTATTCCCGGACAGGGGACCTACTATGGCTACACCTTC. Filled out from reference TRBV19 and TRBJ1-2, the complete variable domain reads DGGITQSPKYLFRKEGQNVTLSCEQNLNHDAMYWYRQDPGQGLRLIYYSQIVNDFQKGDIAEGYSVSREKKESFPLTVTSAQKNPTAFYLCASSIPGQGTYYGYTFGSGTRLTVV.

DNA for the CDR3: TGTGCCAGCAGCCCTGAGGGTTTCGACGGAAACATTCAGTACTTC. This encodes CASSPEGFDGNIQYF. The chain has TRBV5-8 and TRBJ2-4, with D possibly matching TRBD2 (5 bases). Deletions cut 4 bases from V and 6 bases from J, with 17 bases between. This CDR3 is built from 15 residues. Germline CDR1 is SGHTS and CDR2 is YDEGEE.

The chain joins TRBV11-2 to TRBJ1-2, with D perhaps TRBD1 (5 bases). This CDR3 has 14 residues. Germline values: CDR1 SGHAT, CDR2 FQNNGV. V was shortened by 4 bases and J by 0 bases, with 9 bases between the two germline ends. The CDR3 loop reads CASSSDSPNYGYTF. The CDR3 DNA is TGTGCCAGCAGCTCAGACAGTCCTAACTATGGCTACACCTTC.

The chain has TRBV28 and TRBJ2-5, with TRBD1 identical over 10 bases. The V and J ends lost 6 bases and 7 bases, in that order; junction bases with no gene match: 8. Per germline, CDR1 MDHEN and CDR2 SYDVKM. The CDR3 contains 14 residues. CDR3 coding DNA: TGTGCCAGCAGCTTAGCCGGGACAGGGGTGACCCAGTACTTC. Residues: CASSLAGTGVTQYF. The full variable domain, with the rest looked up from reference TRBV28 and TRBJ2-5, is DVKVTQSSRYLVKRTGEKVFLECVQDMDHENMFWYRQDPGLGLRLIYFSYDVKMKEKGDIPEGYSVSREKKERFSLILESASTNQTSMYLCASSLAGTGVTQYFGPGTRLLVL.

The chain combines TRBV7-2 with TRBJ2-7, with D tentatively TRBD1 (6 bases). Germline CDR1 SGHTA, CDR2 FQGNSA. CDR3 length equals 14 residues. V gave up 5 bases and J gave up 4 bases, with 15 bases separating them. CDR3 protein: CASSLHGTPYEQYF. The CDR3 coding sequence is TGTGCCAGCAGCCTGCACGGGACACCTTACGAGCAGTACTTC.

This clone was seen a handful of times. V gene TRBV19 combines with J gene TRBJ2-7, with D possibly matching TRBD2 (5 bases). The ends were cut back, 1 base at V and 3 bases at J, with 10 bases in the middle. Germline loops: CDR1 LNHDA, CDR2 SQIVND (reference sequence). The CDR3 has 14 amino acids. The CDR3 DNA sequence: TGTGCCAGTAGTATAGGGAGCGGAGACTACGAGCAGTACTTC. Amino acids: CASSIGSGDYEQYF.

This chain joins TRBV6-5 and TRBJ1-1, with TRBD1 as a possible D gene (6 bases). CDR3 length equals 14 residues. Per germline, CDR1 MNHEY and CDR2 SVGAGI. V was pared by 1 base and J by 2 bases, with 8 bases between. CDR3 DNA: TGTGCCAGCAGTTACTGGGGGACAAACACTGAAGCTTTCTTT. Amino acids: CASSYWGTNTEAFF.

A single count supports this clone. V is TRBV6-5 and J is TRBJ1-2; D gene uncertain. This CDR3 is built from 13 residues. CDR1 MNHEY and CDR2 SVGAGI come from the germline V gene. V lost 0 bases, J lost 10 bases, and 12 bases lay in between. This CDR3 is CASSYSTDGDYTF. The CDR3, as DNA: TGTGCCAGCAGTTACTCTACAGACGGCGACTACACCTTC.

Comments on this clone: Other DNA sequences in the sample encode the same CDR3. V usage is TRBV5-4 and J usage is TRBJ2-2, with no clear D. Germline V lookup: CDR1 SGHNT, CDR2 YYREEE (reference sequence). V lost 0 bases and J 1 base, leaving 7 bases between the germline ends. This CDR3 contains 15 residues. Here the CDR3 reads CASSLAGGNTGELFF. The DNA for the CDR3 is TGTGCCAGCAGCTTGGCCGGCGGGAACACCGGGGAGCTGTTTTTT.

CDR3 in amino acids: CASSLALGNEQFF. CDR3 bases: TGTGCCAGCAGCTTAGCGCTCGGGAATGAGCAGTTCTTC. V gene TRBV7-6 combines with J gene TRBJ2-1; D gene uncertain. V dropped 0 bases and J dropped 7 bases, with 7 bases sitting between them. The CDR3 has 13 amino acids. Germline CDR1 is SGHVS and CDR2 is FNYEAQ.

Concerning this clone itself: A read error may account for a junction end that differs from germline. The chain employs TRBV7-7 and TRBJ2-5; tentative D call: TRBD1 (5 bases). Germline V gives CDR1 SSHAT, CDR2 FNYEAQ (reference sequence). CDR3 length: 15 residues. The chain's CDR3 is CASSERQRNQETQYF. CDR3 sequence (DNA): TGTGCTAGCAGCGAAAGACAGAGAAACCAAGAGACCCAGTACTTC.

V usage is TRBV27 and J usage is TRBJ2-7; a possible D gene is TRBD2 (5 bases). CDR3 length: 15 amino acids. V shed 5 bases and J shed 2 bases, with 16 bases lying between them. Germline CDR1 reads MNHEY; CDR2 reads SMNVEV (reference sequence). This CDR3 is CASSLTPGLTYEQYF. CDR3 sequence (DNA): TGTGCCAGCAGTCTAACCCCTGGACTGACCTACGAGCAGTACTTC.

The genes are TRBV27 and TRBJ1-1, with D unclear. This CDR3 has 14 residues. The V gene's germline CDR1 is MNHEY and CDR2 SMNVEV (reference sequence). The V end lost 5 bases, the J end lost 3 bases, and 13 bases lay between the germline ends. CDR3 amino acids: CASSPLSVDTEAFF. The CDR3 DNA reads TGTGCCAGCAGTCCCCTATCGGTCGACACTGAAGCTTTCTTT.

The chain joins TRBV7-8 to TRBJ1-5; no firm D call. The CDR3 runs 16 residues. Looked up from germline, CDR1 is SGHVS and CDR2 is FQNEAQ. With 6 bases removed from V and 3 bases from J, the gap between germline ends came to 18 bases. CDR3 sequence reads: CASSKEAGWDNQPQHF. The CDR3 bases are TGTGCCAGCAGTAAAGAGGCGGGTTGGGACAATCAGCCCCAGCATTTT.

V usage is TRBV5-1 and J usage is TRBJ1-2; TRBD1 matches at 7 bases. V gave up 4 bases and J gave up 2 bases; unmatched junction bases: 11. CDR3 size: 16 residues. Germline lookup yields CDR1 SGHRS and CDR2 YFSETQ. Here the CDR3 reads CASSPGGPRINYGYTF. CDR3 DNA sequence: TGCGCCAGCAGCCCAGGGGGGCCAAGGATAAACTATGGCTACACCTTC.

This chain connects TRBV6-6 to TRBJ1-1; D unresolved. Germline CDR1 and CDR2: MNHNY and SVGAGI (reference sequence). This CDR3 has 11 amino acids. The V and J ends lost 4 bases and 3 bases respectively, with 3 bases between them. The CDR3 protein is CASSFDTEAFF. The CDR3 region has the DNA TGTGCCAGCAGTTTCGACACTGAAGCTTTCTTT.

The V and J genes are TRBV28 and TRBJ2-5; D is undetermined. The CDR3 covers 12 residues. From germline, CDR1 is MDHEN and CDR2 SYDVKM. V was cut by 3 bases and J by 7 bases, with 9 bases left in between. Here the CDR3 reads CASSFSSGTQYF. In DNA, the CDR3 is TGTGCCAGCAGTTTTAGCTCGGGGACCCAGTACTTC.

The chain links TRBV2 to TRBJ1-2; D may be TRBD1 (5 bases). In germline, CDR1 is SNHLY, CDR2 FYNNEI. Trimming stripped 4 bases from V and 6 bases from J, with 12 bases between. The CDR3 runs to 13 residues. CDR3 in amino acids: CASSGRPGNGYTF. CDR3 DNA sequence: TGTGCCAGCAGTGGTCGCCCAGGGAATGGCTACACCTTC.

The chain employs TRBV5-8 and TRBJ2-7; the D gene is possibly TRBD1 (6 bases). This CDR3 contains 13 residues. Trimming pared 4 bases from V and 4 bases from J, leaving 12 bases between. CDR1 and CDR2 (germline): SGHTS, YDEGEE. For the CDR3, the DNA is TGTGCCAGCAGCCCCGGGACACTATACGAGCAGTACTTC. This sequence encodes CASSPGTLYEQYF.

This clone appeared once. This rearrangement joins TRBV9 to TRBJ2-3; 7 bases fit TRBD1. CDR1 SGDLS and CDR2 YYNGEE come from the germline V gene. The CDR3 length is 13 residues. The ends lost 7 bases at V and 1 base at J; junction bases unmatched: 3. Here the CDR3 reads CASGQGGTDTQYF. CDR3 coding DNA: TGTGCCAGCGGGCAGGGGGGCACAGATACGCAGTATTTT.

This chain links TRBV13 with TRBJ2-1; 8 nucleotides line up with TRBD1. Trimming cost V 5 bases and J 5 bases; bases outside gene matches: 8. The CDR3 has 15 amino acids. Germline CDR1 PRHDT, CDR2 FYEKMQ (reference sequence). The CDR3 spells CASSRGTGGHNEQFF. Here the CDR3 DNA reads TGTGCCAGCAGCCGCGGGACAGGAGGGCACAATGAGCAGTTCTTC.

This clone was picked up one time. V usage is TRBV4-1 and J usage is TRBJ2-7, with 8 bases lining up with TRBD1. Germline V gene sequence: CDR1 MGHRA, CDR2 YSYEKL. V was pared by 2 bases and J by 4 bases, with 7 bases of the junction left unmatched. CDR3 length: 15 amino acids. CDR3 sequence (DNA): TGCGCCAGCAGCCAACCGGACAGGGCCCAGTACGAGCAGTACTTC. Translating gives CASSQPDRAQYEQYF.

This sequence joins TRBV5-4 and TRBJ2-1, with D maybe TRBD2 (6 bases). Germline CDR1 is SGHNT and CDR2 is YYREEE (reference sequence). The CDR3 sequence is 16 residues long. The V end was cut by 0 bases, the J end by 3 bases, with 13 bases between. The CDR3 sequence is CASSLGGVGSYNEQFF. For the CDR3, the DNA is TGTGCCAGCAGCTTGGGGGGGGTCGGCAGCTACAATGAGCAGTTCTTC.

This rearrangement joins TRBV4-3 to TRBJ2-2, with 7 positions matching TRBD2. This CDR3 comprises 15 residues. The V gene end was trimmed by 0 bases and the J gene end by 8 bases; junction bases not matched to a gene: 6. Per the germline V gene, CDR1 is LGHNA and CDR2 is YSLEER. Here the CDR3 DNA reads TGCGCCAGCAGCCAAGATAGAAGCGGGGTTGGGGAGCTGTTTTTT. Its protein is CASSQDRSGVGELFF.

There are a few counts of this clone. The CDR3 DNA is TGTGCCAGCAGTGATCCGGGGGAGACCCAGTACTTC. As protein: CASSDPGETQYF. The V and J genes are TRBV2 and TRBJ2-5, with a possible D match to TRBD2 (5 bases). Trimming pared 3 bases from V and 5 bases from J, leaving 7 bases between. The germline V gene has CDR1 SNHLY and CDR2 FYNNEI. The CDR3 spans 12 residues.

V and J are TRBV13 and TRBJ2-1, with D possibly matching TRBD2 (7 bases). The germline gives CDR1 PRHDT, CDR2 FYEKMQ (reference sequence). Trimming cost V 8 bases and J 5 bases, with 19 bases left between them. The CDR3 totals 15 residues. Written as DNA, the CDR3 is TGTGCCAGCCGTCCCCGGGGGGCGCTTAACAATGAGCAGTTCTTC. Its protein is CASRPRGALNNEQFF.